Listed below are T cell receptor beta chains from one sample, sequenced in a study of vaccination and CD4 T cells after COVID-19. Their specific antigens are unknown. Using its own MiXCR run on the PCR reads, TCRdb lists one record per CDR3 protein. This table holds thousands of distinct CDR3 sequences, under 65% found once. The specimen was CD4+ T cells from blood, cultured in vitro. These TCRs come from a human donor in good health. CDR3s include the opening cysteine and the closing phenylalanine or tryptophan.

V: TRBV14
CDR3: CASSQDRVANSPLHF

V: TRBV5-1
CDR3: CASSLGGGTHQETQYF

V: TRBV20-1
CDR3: CSARGERGSSYGYTF

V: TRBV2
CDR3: CASSEIPRGELFF

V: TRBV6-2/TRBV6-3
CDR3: CASSPLNTTRAKNIQYF

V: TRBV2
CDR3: CATTPGLYSNQPQHF

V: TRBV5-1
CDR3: CASSWGQGVNEQFF

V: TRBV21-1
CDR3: CASSKVIGANTEAFF

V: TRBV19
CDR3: CASSDQGANTGELFF

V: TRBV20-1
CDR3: CSASTTSELLDTQYF

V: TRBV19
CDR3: CASNRDRGGTDTQYF

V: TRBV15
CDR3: CATSRETAASLYGYTF

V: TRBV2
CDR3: CASRESPLRTEAFF

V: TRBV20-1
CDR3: CSARADREGNEQFF

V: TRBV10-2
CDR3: CASSDRGLRRGRYGYTF